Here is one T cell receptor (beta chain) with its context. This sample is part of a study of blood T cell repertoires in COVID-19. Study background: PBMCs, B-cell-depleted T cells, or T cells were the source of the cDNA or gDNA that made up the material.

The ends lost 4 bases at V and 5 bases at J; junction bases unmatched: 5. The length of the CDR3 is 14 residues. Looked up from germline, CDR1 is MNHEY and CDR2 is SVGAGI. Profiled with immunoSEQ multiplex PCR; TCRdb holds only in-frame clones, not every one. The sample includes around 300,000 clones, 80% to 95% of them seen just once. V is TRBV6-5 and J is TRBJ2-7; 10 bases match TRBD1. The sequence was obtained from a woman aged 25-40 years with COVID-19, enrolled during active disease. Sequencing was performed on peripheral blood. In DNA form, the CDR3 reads TGTGCCAGCAGTTCCCTGACAGGGGGCCACGAGCAGTACTTC. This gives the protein CASSSLTGGHEQYF.